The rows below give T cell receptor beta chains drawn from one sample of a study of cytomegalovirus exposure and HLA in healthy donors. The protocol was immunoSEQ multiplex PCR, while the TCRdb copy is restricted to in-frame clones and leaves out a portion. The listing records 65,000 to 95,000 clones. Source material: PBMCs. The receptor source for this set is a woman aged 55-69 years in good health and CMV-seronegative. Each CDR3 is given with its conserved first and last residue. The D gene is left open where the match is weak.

CDR3: CASSQAWTQYF; DNA: TGTGCCAGCAGCCAAGCTTGGACACAGTACTTC; V: TRBV14; D: -; J: TRBJ2-7
CDR3: CASSFFAGEDEQYF; DNA: TGTGCCAGCAGTTTCTTCGCCGGGGAGGACGAGCAGTACTTC; V: TRBV27; D: -; J: TRBJ2-7
CDR3: CASSLQTTGLGEQYF; DNA: TGTGCCAGCAGTCTACAGACCACAGGGCTCGGCGAGCAGTACTTC; V: TRBV6-5; D: -; J: TRBJ2-7
CDR3: CASSLEVAVAGDLRAGEQFF; DNA: TGCGCCAGCAGCTTGGAGGTAGCGGTAGCGGGAGATCTTAGAGCTGGTGAGCAGTTCTTC; V: TRBV5-1; D: TRBD2; J: TRBJ2-1
CDR3: CASSPRGGQGVQYF; DNA: TGTGCCAGCAGCCCTCGGGGGGGTCAAGGGGTGCAGTACTTC; V: TRBV7-3; D: TRBD2; J: TRBJ2-7
CDR3: CSLGAFGGYTF; DNA: TGCAGTTTGGGGGCTTTCGGTGGCTACACCTTC; V: TRBV20-1; D: -; J: TRBJ1-2
CDR3: CASSFSEGITEAFF; DNA: TGTGCCAGCAGCTTCTCGGAGGGGATCACTGAAGCTTTCTTT; V: TRBV7-9; D: -; J: TRBJ1-1
CDR3: CASSPTGPGGETQYF; DNA: TGTGCCAGCAGCCCCACAGGGCCCGGGGGGGAGACCCAGTACTTC; V: TRBV7-8; D: -; J: TRBJ2-5
CDR3: CASSFYYEQYF; DNA: TGTGCCAGCAGCTTCTACTACGAGCAGTACTTC; V: TRBV7-2; D: -; J: TRBJ2-7
CDR3: CASSLAAGVDSPLHF; DNA: TGTGCCAGCAGCTTGGCGGCAGGGGTAGATTCACCCCTCCACTTT; V: TRBV5-6; D: -; J: TRBJ1-6
CDR3: CASRGGGKNIQYF; DNA: TGTGCCAGCAGAGGGGGCGGGAAAAACATTCAGTACTTC; V: TRBV27; D: TRBD1; J: TRBJ2-4
CDR3: CASSPTSPNRGSFTEAFF; DNA: TGCGCCAGCAGCCCAACCTCCCCAAACAGGGGGTCTTTCACTGAAGCTTTCTTT; V: TRBV5-1; D: TRBD1; J: TRBJ1-1
CDR3: CASTPGDRKETQYF; DNA: TGTGCCAGCACCCCGGGGGACAGAAAAGAGACCCAGTACTTC; V: TRBV7-2; D: -; J: TRBJ2-5
CDR3: CASSSLTGEVYTF; DNA: TGTGCCAGCAGCTCCCTAACAGGGGAGGTCTACACCTTC; V: TRBV7-9; D: TRBD1; J: TRBJ1-2
CDR3: CASSPGHANTEAFF; DNA: TGTGCCAGCAGCCCCGGACACGCGAACACTGAAGCTTTCTTT; V: TRBV7-6; D: -; J: TRBJ1-1
CDR3: CASSLADGFSGLYNEQFF; DNA: TGTGCCAGCAGCTTAGCGGACGGGTTCAGCGGATTATACAATGAGCAGTTCTTC; V: TRBV7-6; D: -; J: TRBJ2-1
CDR3: CASSQDRSGAMNEQYF; DNA: TGCGCCAGCAGCCAAGATCGCTCAGGGGCGATGAACGAGCAGTACTTC; V: TRBV4-1; D: -; J: TRBJ2-7
CDR3: CASSYPQGKTPYEQYF; DNA: TGTGCCAGCAGTTATCCCCAGGGCAAGACTCCTTACGAGCAGTACTTC; V: TRBV6-9; D: -; J: TRBJ2-7
CDR3: CASSTTGFYGYTF; DNA: TGTGCCAGTAGCACGACAGGGTTCTATGGCTACACCTTC; V: TRBV19; D: TRBD1; J: TRBJ1-2
CDR3: CASSQEVTGTQYF; DNA: TGTGCCAGCAGCCAAGAGGTGACAGGTACGCAGTATTTT; V: TRBV4-2; D: -; J: TRBJ2-3
CDR3: CASSSGLVMNEQFF; DNA: TGCGCCAGCAGCTCCGGACTAGTCATGAATGAGCAGTTCTTC; V: TRBV5-1; D: TRBD2; J: TRBJ2-1
CDR3: CAISESPRGSQDEQYF; DNA: TGTGCCATCAGTGAGTCCCCGCGCGGGAGTCAGGACGAGCAGTACTTC; V: TRBV10-3; D: TRBD2; J: TRBJ2-7
CDR3: CASSIRDNYSNQPQHF; DNA: TGTGCCAGTAGTATTCGAGACAATTATAGCAATCAGCCCCAGCATTTT; V: TRBV19; D: -; J: TRBJ1-5
CDR3: CASSISGLLSYEQYF; DNA: TGTGCCAGCAGTATAAGCGGGCTCCTCTCCTACGAGCAGTACTTC; V: TRBV2; D: -; J: TRBJ2-7
CDR3: CASSLVFEAQPQHF; DNA: TGTGCCAGCAGCTTGGTGTTTGAGGCTCAGCCCCAGCATTTT; V: TRBV5-5; D: -; J: TRBJ1-5
CDR3: CASRRLAIYEQYF; DNA: TGTGCCAGCAGACGACTAGCGATCTACGAGCAGTACTTC; V: TRBV6-6; D: TRBD2; J: TRBJ2-7
CDR3: CASSHGQHPQETQYF; DNA: TGTGCCAGCAGCCACGGACAGCACCCCCAAGAGACCCAGTACTTC; V: TRBV6-6; D: -; J: TRBJ2-5
CDR3: CATIPGTSTVGELFF; DNA: TGCGCCACCATCCCCGGGACTAGCACAGTCGGGGAGCTGTTTTTT; V: TRBV23-1; D: TRBD2; J: TRBJ2-2
CDR3: CASSEGRAYNEQFF; DNA: TGTGCCAGCAGTGAGGGCAGGGCCTACAATGAGCAGTTCTTC; V: TRBV2; D: -; J: TRBJ2-1
CDR3: CASSLGLAEMDEQYF; DNA: TGTGCCAGCAGCTTAGGACTAGCGGAAATGGACGAGCAGTACTTC; V: TRBV9; D: TRBD2; J: TRBJ2-7
CDR3: CASSQGTGGQPQHF; DNA: TGCGCCAGCAGCCAGGGGACAGGCGGCCAGCCCCAGCATTTT; V: TRBV5-1; D: TRBD1; J: TRBJ1-5
CDR3: CASSLQGISGANVLTF; DNA: TGTGCCAGCTCACTACAGGGCATCTCTGGGGCCAACGTCCTGACTTTC; V: TRBV18; D: -; J: TRBJ2-6
CDR3: CASSPSEGGAGELFF; DNA: TGTGCCAGCTCACCGTCCGAGGGCGGAGCCGGGGAGCTGTTTTTT; V: TRBV18; D: -; J: TRBJ2-2
CDR3: CAISGGLGQGPFPGANVLTF; DNA: TGTGCCATCAGTGGGGGATTGGGACAGGGACCCTTTCCTGGGGCCAACGTCCTGACTTTC; V: TRBV10-3; D: TRBD1; J: TRBJ2-6
CDR3: CASQTGGRGHEQFF; DNA: TGTGCCAGCCAGACGGGCGGGAGGGGTCATGAGCAGTTCTTC; V: TRBV28; D: TRBD2; J: TRBJ2-1
CDR3: CASSLGYSSYEQYF; DNA: TGTGCCAGCAGCTTAGGTTACAGTTCCTACGAGCAGTACTTC; V: TRBV7-3; D: -; J: TRBJ2-7
CDR3: CASRTLAGGVETQYF; DNA: TGTGCCAGCAGGACCCTAGCGGGAGGCGTGGAGACCCAGTACTTC; V: TRBV28; D: TRBD2; J: TRBJ2-5
CDR3: CAWSTKGQGEKLFF; DNA: TGTGCCTGGAGTACTAAGGGACAGGGGGAAAAACTGTTTTTT; V: TRBV30; D: TRBD1; J: TRBJ1-4
CDR3: CASSLVRGIIGNEQFF; DNA: TGTGCCAGCAGCTTAGTTCGGGGTATAATCGGGAATGAGCAGTTCTTC; V: TRBV7-2; D: -; J: TRBJ2-1
CDR3: CASSQVFSGTGVAGANVLTF; DNA: TGTGCCAGCAGCCAAGTCTTTAGCGGGACAGGGGTGGCTGGGGCCAACGTCCTGACTTTC; V: TRBV4-2; D: TRBD1; J: TRBJ2-6
CDR3: CASSQGSQGRNTIYF; DNA: TGCGCCAGCAGCCAAGGGTCACAGGGTAGAAACACCATATATTTT; V: TRBV4-3; D: -; J: TRBJ1-3
CDR3: CATRDRLENSPLHF; DNA: TGCGCCACCCGGGACAGATTGGAGAATTCACCCCTCCACTTT; V: TRBV10-1; D: TRBD1; J: TRBJ1-6
CDR3: CASSDGVKQPQHF; DNA: TGTGCCAGCAGTGACGGGGTTAAACAGCCCCAGCATTTT; V: TRBV6-1; D: -; J: TRBJ1-5
CDR3: CASSLATGGDYGYTF; DNA: TGTGCCAGCAGCTTAGCCACAGGGGGCGACTATGGCTACACCTTC; V: TRBV7-2; D: TRBD1; J: TRBJ1-2
CDR3: CAWSPGARSTDTQYF; DNA: TGTGCCTGGAGTCCGGGAGCTCGTAGCACAGATACGCAGTATTTT; V: TRBV30; D: -; J: TRBJ2-3
CDR3: CASSLVGGGVVTQYF; DNA: TGTGCCAGCAGCTTAGTCGGAGGTGGGGTGGTGACCCAGTACTTC; V: TRBV7-8; D: -; J: TRBJ2-5
CDR3: CASSFWDRRKETQYF; DNA: TGTGCCAGCAGCTTCTGGGACAGACGAAAAGAGACCCAGTACTTC; V: TRBV7-8; D: TRBD1; J: TRBJ2-5
CDR3: CASSFPTGGNEQYF; DNA: TGTGCCAGCAGTTTCCCTACAGGGGGAAACGAGCAGTACTTC; V: TRBV6-6; D: TRBD1; J: TRBJ2-7
CDR3: CATHRSGDQETQYF; DNA: TGTGCCACGCACCGTAGCGGAGACCAAGAGACCCAGTACTTC; V: TRBV7-9; D: -; J: TRBJ2-5
CDR3: CASSYGDYSADTQYF; DNA: TGCGCCAGCAGCTACGGGGACTACTCTGCGGATACGCAGTATTTT; V: TRBV5-1; D: TRBD2; J: TRBJ2-3
CDR3: CASSWDLTGDGEQYF; DNA: TGTGCCAGCAGCTGGGACTTGACAGGGGATGGCGAGCAGTACTTC; V: TRBV5-4; D: TRBD1; J: TRBJ2-7
CDR3: CASIKRDTDTQYF; DNA: TGTGCCAGTATCAAGAGAGACACAGATACGCAGTATTTT; V: TRBV19; D: -; J: TRBJ2-3
CDR3: CASTGGQETQYF; DNA: TGTGCCAGCACAGGGGGGCAAGAGACCCAGTACTTC; V: TRBV19; D: TRBD1; J: TRBJ2-5
CDR3: CASRTDRGDGYTF; DNA: TGTGCCAGCAGAACGGACAGGGGTGATGGCTACACCTTC; V: TRBV7-2; D: TRBD1; J: TRBJ1-2
CDR3: CASSLGEGVWQGGYTF; DNA: TGTGCCAGCAGCTTAGGCGAAGGAGTTTGGCAAGGTGGCTACACCTTC; V: TRBV7-9; D: -; J: TRBJ1-2
CDR3: CASSYSWTSGPQETQYF; DNA: TGTGCCAGCAGTTACTCCTGGACTAGCGGGCCCCAAGAGACCCAGTACTTC; V: TRBV27; D: TRBD2; J: TRBJ2-5
CDR3: CASSLAGTSGTLYEQYF; DNA: TGTGCCAGCAGCTTAGCCGGCACTAGCGGGACGTTGTACGAGCAGTACTTC; V: TRBV13; D: TRBD2; J: TRBJ2-7
CDR3: CASSEAGLAAYEQYF; DNA: TGTGCCAGCAGTGAAGCGGGACTAGCGGCCTACGAGCAGTACTTC; V: TRBV2; D: TRBD2; J: TRBJ2-7
CDR3: CASSQVLGGQVTNEKLFF; DNA: TGCGCCAGCAGTCAAGTCCTGGGGGGGCAGGTAACTAATGAAAAACTGTTTTTT; V: TRBV23-1; D: -; J: TRBJ1-4
CDR3: CASSTRTGPSGNTIYF; DNA: TGTGCCAGCAGCACCCGGACAGGGCCCTCTGGAAACACCATATATTTT; V: TRBV7-9; D: TRBD1; J: TRBJ1-3